A single sample is the source of the 14 T cell receptor beta chains below, sequenced in a study of human T cells and chemical hapten exposure. Time point here: patch test 3, about 24 weeks after DPC sensitization. Treatment reported: therapeutic diphenylcyclopropenone sensitization with weekly scalp DPC. A single record per CDR3 protein comes from TCRdb applying MiXCR to the RACE reads. The table records around 130,000 distinct CDR3 sequences, approximately 10% of them present only once. The sequenced sample was whole blood, obtained in connection with sensitization to the hapten diphenylcyclopropenone (DPC). All receptors come from a woman aged 45-65 years with alopecia areata. Some clones in this sample may be carry-over from other donors' samples.

The chain links TRBV12-3 or TRBV12-4 to TRBJ2-3, with 12 bases identical to TRBD2. The trim removed 2 bases at V and 2 bases at J, leaving 5 bases unmatched. This CDR3 contains 17 residues. CDR3 nucleotides: TGTGCCAGCAGTTTAAGGCTAGCGGGAGGGTCCACAGATACGCAGTATTTT. Residues: CASSLRLAGGSTDTQYF.

J is TRBJ1-6 and V is TRBV7-2, with TRBD1 as a possible D gene (5 bases). The CDR3 is 14 residues long. CDR1 and CDR2 (germline): SGHTA, FQGNSA. V shed 4 bases and J shed 10 bases, with 14 bases lying between them. CDR3 loop: CASSSWGLGSPLHF. CDR3 DNA sequence: TGTGCCAGCAGCTCGTGGGGCCTGGGGTCACCCCTCCACTTT.

This clonotype was seen at least ten times. The V gene is TRBV7-2, the J gene TRBJ2-3; unclear D gene. V lost 5 bases and J 7 bases, leaving 16 bases between the germline ends. Germline V gene lookup returns CDR1 SGHTA and CDR2 FQGNSA. The CDR3 is 14 amino acids. CDR3 bases: TGTGCCAGCAGCAGATACCAAGGAAGAAATACGCAGTATTTT. Amino acid sequence: CASSRYQGRNTQYF.

The chain joins TRBV3-1 to TRBJ2-1, with D hard to call. The CDR3 is 14 residues long. V lost 2 bases and J lost 6, with 11 bases in between. The germline V gene encodes CDR1 LGHDT and CDR2 YNNKEL (reference sequence). For the CDR3, the DNA is TGTGCCAGCAGCCAAACGTCTGGGCTCAATGAGCAGTTCTTC. Encoded protein: CASSQTSGLNEQFF.

The chain employs TRBV20-1 and TRBJ2-3, with 11 bases that match TRBD1. Germline V gene data show CDR1 as DFQATT and CDR2 as SNEGSKA (reference sequence). Trimming removed 3 bases from V and 1 base from J; junction bases left unmatched: 3. The CDR3 runs 15 residues. In DNA, the CDR3 is TGCAGTGCTAGGAGGACAGGGGGCGGCACAGATACGCAGTATTTT. This gives the protein CSARRTGGGTDTQYF.

The chain uses TRBV7-9 and TRBJ2-7, with D perhaps TRBD2 (7 bases). The CDR3 consists of 14 residues. Germline V gene sequence: CDR1 SEHNR, CDR2 FQNEAQ (reference sequence). V was pared by 4 bases and J by 5 bases, with 15 bases between. The CDR3 here is CASSSGGGPDEQYF. CDR3 nucleotide sequence: TGTGCCAGCAGCTCCGGCGGGGGCCCCGACGAGCAGTACTTC. The full variable domain, in which reference TRBV7-9 and TRBJ2-7 provide the parts outside the CDR3, is DTGVSQNPRHKITKRGQNVTFRCDPISEHNRLYWYRQTLGQGPEFLTYFQNEAQLEKSRLLSDRFSAERPKGSFSTLEIQRTEQGDSAMYLCASSSGGGPDEQYFGPGTRLTVT.

The chain is built from TRBV29-1 and TRBJ1-1, with a possible D match to TRBD1 (5 bases). Trimming left V 8 bases short and J 3 bases short, with 19 bases between. CDR3 length: 14 amino acids. Germline CDR1 is SQVTM and CDR2 is ANQGSEA. This CDR3 is CSHARLSGHTEAFF. As DNA, the CDR3 is TGCAGCCACGCTAGGCTTTCAGGGCACACTGAAGCTTTCTTT.

The rearrangement uses TRBV25-1 and TRBJ2-1, with 7 bases fitting TRBD2. V lost 4 bases and J lost 8; bases outside the gene matches: 14. Per germline, CDR1 MGHDK and CDR2 SYGVNS. The CDR3 sequence is 16 residues long. CDR3 DNA: TGTGCCAGCAGTGGTGGAACCCGGACTAGAGATGATGAGCAGTTCTTC. Amino acids: CASSGGTRTRDDEQFF.

The CDR3 region is CASLDPQTFGYTF. The CDR3, as DNA: TGTGCCAGCCTCGATCCGCAAACTTTTGGCTACACCTTC. V and J are TRBV28 and TRBJ1-2; D unclear. The V and J ends lost 8 bases and 7 bases respectively, with 17 bases between them. Germline V gene sequence: CDR1 MDHEN, CDR2 SYDVKM. CDR3 length equals 13 residues.

The count of this clonotype is one. This may stem from a read error, because a much larger clone lies one nucleotide away. V is TRBV6-5 and J is TRBJ2-1, with 8 bases identical to TRBD1. The CDR3 covers 14 residues. The germline CDR1 and CDR2 sequences are MNHEY and SVGAGI. The CDR3 DNA follows: TGTACCAGCAGTTGGGTAGACAGGGGTAATGAGCAGTTCTTC. Translation: CTSSWVDRGNEQFF.

The genes are TRBV21-1 and TRBJ2-7; TRBD2 is the table's D call, not checked against the DNA. TRBV21-1 is labeled a pseudogene. This CDR3 is built from 12 residues. The CDR3 DNA reads as TGTGCCAGCAGCAAAGGGAGGTACGAGCAGTACTTC. The encoded protein is CASSKGRYEQYF.

The chain has TRBV5-1 and TRBJ1-1; 8 positions match TRBD1. Germline CDR1 and CDR2: SGHRS and YFSETQ. The junction had 9 bases not matched to a gene; V was cut back by 4 bases and J by 4 bases. The length of the CDR3 is 15 residues. CDR3 in DNA: TGCGCCAGCAGCGCGACAGGGGACTACGGCACTGAAGCTTTCTTT. Encoded protein: CASSATGDYGTEAFF.

The V call is TRBV3-1, the J call TRBJ2-7; the match to TRBD2 covers 11 bases. CDR1 LGHDT and CDR2 YNNKEL come from the germline V gene (reference sequence). Losses at the gene ends were 0 bases for V and 5 bases for J; bases not matched to a gene: 3. The CDR3 is 15 amino acids. CDR3 amino acids: CASSQELAGVDEQYF. Written as DNA, the CDR3 is TGTGCCAGCAGCCAAGAACTAGCGGGAGTGGACGAGCAGTACTTC.

The rearrangement joins TRBV6-1 to TRBJ1-4; D not certain. The germline V and J ends were trimmed by 6 bases and 0 bases, with 11 bases remaining between them. This CDR3 is 15 amino acids long. Per germline, CDR1 MNHNS and CDR2 SASEGT. Here the CDR3 DNA reads TGTGCCAGCAGCGACCACCCATCAACTAATGAAAAACTGTTTTTT. Translating it yields CASSDHPSTNEKLFF.